This T cell receptor beta chain comes out of a study of T cells in Graves' hyperthyroidism and ophthalmopathy. Study overall: Prior to any treatment, at the point of initial diagnosis, peripheral blood was collected.

This clonotype was counted between two and nine times. RNA transcripts gave rise to amplified TCR beta CDR3 regions. The primer set for the first-round RT-PCR of the TCR CDR3 was HTBI. TCRdb itself ran the multiplex PCR reads through MiXCR, one entry per CDR3 protein. The repertoire includes more than 500,000 distinct CDR3 sequences, 16% of them detected once, and over 25% sits in the top ten. Subjects with ophthalmopathy showed a Clinical Activity Score no lower than 3, a NOSPECS grade no lower than 4, and a duration shorter than 3 months. The PBMCs had their origin in 10 ml of fresh peripheral blood. The specimen was blood. The TCR comes from a woman in her thirties with Graves' ophthalmopathy.

CDR3 sequence: CASSEKGEEGNEQFF. The DNA for the CDR3 is TGTGCCAGCAGTGAAAAGGGGGAGGAGGGCAATGAGCAGTTCTTC. The genes are TRBV6-4 and TRBJ2-1; the D call may be TRBD1 or TRBD2 (6 bases each). Per the germline V gene, CDR1 is MRHNA and CDR2 is SNTAGT. CDR3 length: 15 residues. Trimming took 3 bases from V and 6 from J, leaving 15 bases between them.